Listed below are T cell receptor beta chains from one sample, sequenced in a study of T cells in Graves' hyperthyroidism and ophthalmopathy. TCRdb re-derived calls from the multiplex PCR reads in MiXCR, one entry per CDR3 protein. The data hold fewer than 450,000 distinct CDR3 sequences, with about 18% observed a single time. Sequenced: blood. These TCRs come from a woman aged 25 to 45 with Graves' hyperthyroidism that later progressed to Graves' ophthalmopathy. Both conserved end residues are part of each CDR3. A D gene is named only where the DNA matches it firmly.

CDR3 protein: CASSPPFGDTQYF
CDR3 length: 13
D gene: NA
V gene: TRBV7-9

CDR3 protein: CSARDPGRITYGYTF
CDR3 length: 15
D gene: NA
V gene: TRBV20-1

CDR3 protein: CASSLNGSQPQHF
CDR3 length: 13
D gene: NA
V gene: TRBV12-3/TRBV12-4

CDR3 protein: CAISDRDRGRGYTF
CDR3 length: 14
D gene: TRBD1
V gene: TRBV10-3

CDR3 protein: CASSLMSRDYNEQFF
CDR3 length: 15
D gene: NA
V gene: TRBV5-6

CDR3 protein: CASSSTGLADYEQYF
CDR3 length: 15
D gene: TRBD2
V gene: TRBV12-3/TRBV12-4

CDR3 protein: CASSPQLGLANYNGQFF
CDR3 length: 17
D gene: TRBD2
V gene: TRBV4-1

CDR3 protein: CASSHTGSRETQYF
CDR3 length: 14
D gene: NA
V gene: TRBV11-2

CDR3 protein: CASSFSTSGIYNEQFF
CDR3 length: 16
D gene: TRBD2
V gene: TRBV7-9

CDR3 protein: CASSLVGRGYFNSPLHF
CDR3 length: 17
D gene: NA
V gene: TRBV11-2

CDR3 protein: CAISFKSTDTQYF
CDR3 length: 13
D gene: NA
V gene: TRBV10-3

CDR3 protein: CASEIDREGTSGRAGVDTQYF
CDR3 length: 21
D gene: TRBD2
V gene: TRBV27

CDR3 protein: CASSEGQTNEKLFF
CDR3 length: 14
D gene: TRBD1
V gene: TRBV9

CDR3 protein: CATSRDPPRDIIEETQYF
CDR3 length: 18
D gene: NA
V gene: TRBV15

CDR3 protein: CSAREAVPPEQYF
CDR3 length: 13
D gene: NA
V gene: TRBV20-1

CDR3 protein: CASSHPPRDRVPGYTF
CDR3 length: 16
D gene: TRBD1
V gene: TRBV4-1

CDR3 protein: CAISDGDGYTF
CDR3 length: 11
D gene: NA
V gene: TRBV10-3

CDR3 protein: CASRKGLTDNEQFF
CDR3 length: 14
D gene: NA
V gene: TRBV6-1

CDR3 protein: CASSDSLEGASNTEAFF
CDR3 length: 17
D gene: TRBD1
V gene: TRBV9

CDR3 protein: CASSPDGAGTDTQYF
CDR3 length: 15
D gene: NA
V gene: TRBV28

CDR3 protein: CASTRQGGYSPLHF
CDR3 length: 14
D gene: TRBD1
V gene: TRBV28

CDR3 protein: CSAAELGRNYGQYF
CDR3 length: 14
D gene: NA
V gene: TRBV29-1

CDR3 protein: CASRSMENTEAFF
CDR3 length: 13
D gene: NA
V gene: TRBV6-1

CDR3 protein: CASSPRDFWQGSYNEQFF
CDR3 length: 18
D gene: NA
V gene: TRBV19

CDR3 protein: CSASRDRRTDTQYF
CDR3 length: 14
D gene: TRBD1
V gene: TRBV20-1

CDR3 protein: CASSLAPGVEWTNEKLFF
CDR3 length: 18
D gene: NA
V gene: TRBV7-2

CDR3 protein: CASSRRDRPWKTQYF
CDR3 length: 15
D gene: TRBD1
V gene: TRBV7-9

CDR3 protein: CASNPGGRDYNEQFF
CDR3 length: 15
D gene: TRBD2
V gene: TRBV7-2

CDR3 protein: CASSRLGLAGVTGELFF
CDR3 length: 17
D gene: TRBD2
V gene: TRBV14

CDR3 protein: CATSRGGPSETQYF
CDR3 length: 14
D gene: NA
V gene: TRBV15

CDR3 protein: CATSDRLAGRSTDTQYF
CDR3 length: 17
D gene: TRBD2
V gene: TRBV24-1

CDR3 protein: CAWAMGIGQPQHF
CDR3 length: 13
D gene: NA
V gene: TRBV30